Below are 21 T cell receptor beta chains sequenced from a single sample in a study of CD8 T cells in Susac syndrome. Reverse transcription of about 0.45 to 1 ug RNA was carried out with random hexamers. A single record per CDR3 protein comes from TCRdb applying MiXCR to the immunoSEQ multiplex PCR reads. In the table there are about 130,000 distinct CDR3 sequences, roughly 96% of which are singletons. The sequenced sample consisted of CD4+ T cells from PBMCs. Receptors were obtained from a human donor in good health.

V gene TRBV3-1 combines with J gene TRBJ1-5, with D maybe TRBD1 (5 bases). Germline V gene lookup returns CDR1 LGHDT and CDR2 YNNKEL (reference sequence). The CDR3 has 14 residues. Trimming left V 1 base short and J 5 bases short, with 9 bases between. CDR3 in DNA: TGTGCCAGCAGCCAAGGGGGCGGTGATCAGCCCCAGCATTTT. Translation: CASSQGGGDQPQHF.

This sequence joins TRBV5-1 and TRBJ2-1; 11 bases match TRBD1. CDR1 SGHRS and CDR2 YFSETQ come from the germline V gene. V dropped 5 bases and J dropped 14; count of bases not matched to a gene: 12. The CDR3 covers 14 residues. CDR3 residues: CASSSGTGGDNEFF. In DNA form, the CDR3 reads TGCGCCAGCAGTTCCGGGACAGGGGGAGACAATGAGTTCTTC.

This chain's CDR3 is CAWSQQGYGYTF. CDR3 coding DNA: TGTGCCTGGAGTCAGCAAGGCTATGGCTACACCTTC. The chain employs TRBV30 and TRBJ1-2; D is uncertain. CDR1 is GTSNPN and CDR2 is SVGIG in the germline V gene (reference sequence). The length of the CDR3 is 12 residues. V lost 2 bases to trimming and J lost 4 bases, with 8 bases between them.

The chain links TRBV18 to TRBJ2-4; possible D gene TRBD1, 5 bases. Trimming shortened V by 3 bases and J by 3 bases, and 9 bases separated the two germline ends. Germline CDR1 KGHSH, CDR2 LQKENI. This CDR3 contains 14 residues. The CDR3 DNA follows: TGTGCCAGCTCACCCAGGGCTAGCAAAAACATTCAGTACTTC. Its protein is CASSPRASKNIQYF.

The chain links TRBV5-1 to TRBJ2-4; D remains unclear. CDR3 length equals 15 residues. The germline V and J ends were trimmed by 8 bases and 0 bases, with 15 bases remaining between them. Germline CDR1 is SGHRS and CDR2 is YFSETQ. The CDR3 bases are TGCGCCAGGCAGACGGACGACCTAGCCAAAAACATTCAGTACTTC. It translates to CARQTDDLAKNIQYF.

The chain employs TRBV13 and TRBJ2-7; 12 bases agree with TRBD2. With V trimmed by 2 bases and J by 0 bases, 5 bases remained unmatched. Germline loops: CDR1 PRHDT, CDR2 FYEKMQ (reference sequence). There are 17 residues in the CDR3. The CDR3 here is CASSLKTSGSHSYEQYF. The CDR3 DNA follows: TGTGCCAGCAGCTTAAAGACTAGCGGGAGTCACTCCTACGAGCAGTACTTC.

The chain joins TRBV5-1 to TRBJ2-2; D remains ambiguous. Trimming left V 1 base short and J 3 bases short, with 4 bases between. Germline V gives CDR1 SGHRS, CDR2 YFSETQ. The CDR3 is 13 amino acids. DNA for the CDR3: TGCGCCAGCAGCTTGACCGACACCGGGGAGCTGTTTTTT. Translation: CASSLTDTGELFF.

V and J are TRBV7-9 and TRBJ2-3, with 10 positions matching TRBD2. Germline V gene lookup returns CDR1 SEHNR and CDR2 FQNEAQ (reference sequence). The V gene end was trimmed by 4 bases and the J gene end by 6 bases; junction bases not matched to a gene: 7. This CDR3 has 15 amino acids. The DNA for the CDR3 is TGTGCCAGCAGCTACTGGACTAGCGGCGGCGATACGCAGTATTTT. Translated, it gives CASSYWTSGGDTQYF.

The V gene is TRBV2, the J gene TRBJ2-2, with 12 nucleotides matching TRBD2. The CDR3 length is 15 residues. In germline, CDR1 is SNHLY, CDR2 FYNNEI. Trimming at V came to 6 bases and at J to 4 bases, leaving 3 bases not matched to a gene. Here the CDR3 DNA reads TGTGCCAGCAGGAGGACTAGCGGGACCACCGGGGAGCTGTTTTTT. Residues: CASRRTSGTTGELFF.

This clonotype occurred once. The chain has TRBV27 and TRBJ1-4; tentatively, D is TRBD1 (6 bases). The CDR3 has 14 amino acids. The V end lost 0 bases, the J end lost 6 bases, and 8 bases lay between the germline ends. The germline CDR1 and CDR2 sequences are MNHEY and SMNVEV (reference sequence). CDR3 coding DNA: TGTGCCAGCAGTTTATCTGGGGGGCATGAAAAACTGTTTTTT. Translated, it gives CASSLSGGHEKLFF.

This clonotype was detected only a few times. V and J are TRBV28 and TRBJ2-5; 7 bases align to TRBD2. Germline V lookup: CDR1 MDHEN, CDR2 SYDVKM. Trimming removed 6 bases from V and 0 bases from J; junction bases left unmatched: 7. This CDR3 region has 15 residues. As DNA, the CDR3 is TGTGCCAGCAGCGAGCGGGACGTCAACCAAGAGACCCAGTACTTC. Protein: CASSERDVNQETQYF.

This clonotype was recorded once. The chain recombines TRBV5-4 with TRBJ2-7; 8 nucleotides match TRBD2. The CDR3 consists of 14 residues. Germline V gives CDR1 SGHNT, CDR2 YYREEE (reference sequence). V lost 0 bases, J lost 5 bases, and 4 bases stayed unmatched. The chain's CDR3 is CASSLVAGGHEQYF. The CDR3 DNA reads TGTGCCAGCAGCTTGGTGGCGGGAGGCCACGAGCAGTACTTC.

This sequence joins TRBV14 and TRBJ2-3; possible D gene TRBD2, 5 bases. The CDR3 loop spans 15 amino acids. Trimming took 0 bases from V and 6 from J, leaving 13 bases between them. Germline V gene sequence: CDR1 SGHDN, CDR2 FVKESK. The DNA for the CDR3 is TGTGCCAGCAGCCAAGATCGGGTCACGGGGGATACGCAGTATTTT. The encoded protein is CASSQDRVTGDTQYF. Variable domain in full (rest from reference TRBV14 and TRBJ2-3): EAGVTQFPSHSVIEKGQTVTLRCDPISGHDNLYWYRRVMGKEIKFLLHFVKESKQDESGMPNNRFLAERTGGTYSTLKVQPAELEDSGVYFCASSQDRVTGDTQYFGPGTRLTVL.

The chain uses TRBV29-1 and TRBJ2-3; D unclear. The CDR3 sequence is 12 residues long. The germline gives CDR1 SQVTM, CDR2 ANQGSEA. V was pared by 5 bases and J by 0 bases, with 6 bases between. The CDR3 sequence: CSVLVSTDTQYF. The CDR3, as DNA: TGCAGCGTTCTCGTCAGCACAGATACGCAGTATTTT.

A note on this clonotype: The junction differs from germline at one of its ends, possibly a read error. The genes are TRBV7-7 and TRBJ2-5; 9 positions agree with TRBD1. Germline values: CDR1 SSHAT, CDR2 FNYEAQ (reference sequence). There are 14 residues in the CDR3. The CDR3 DNA follows: TGTGCTAGCAGCCCGGACAGGGGCAGAGAGACCCAGTACTTC. It translates to CASSPDRGRETQYF. The full variable domain, its missing parts supplied by reference TRBV7-7 and TRBJ2-5, is GAGVSQSPRYKVTKRGQDVTLRCDPISSHATLYWYQQALGQGPEFLTYFNYEAQPDKSGLPSDRFSAERPEGSISTLTIQRTEQRDSAMYRCASSPDRGRETQYFGPGTRLLVL.

The chain is built from TRBV19 and TRBJ1-2; 9 bases are a match to TRBD1. CDR1 is LNHDA and CDR2 is SQIVND in the germline V gene (reference sequence). The CDR3 has 15 residues. V lost 5 bases, J lost 8 bases, and 12 bases stayed unmatched. CDR3 sequence: CASSPRDRVSTGYTF. The CDR3 DNA follows: TGTGCCAGTAGTCCCCGGGACAGGGTGTCGACAGGCTACACCTTC.

This rearrangement joins TRBV18 to TRBJ2-4; 10 bases align to TRBD1. Looked up from germline, CDR1 is KGHSH and CDR2 is LQKENI. There are 14 residues in the CDR3. With 3 bases clipped from V and 5 bases from J, the junction kept 1 base outside the gene matches. The CDR3 here is CASSPGTGENIQYF. CDR3 bases: TGTGCCAGCTCACCCGGGACAGGGGAAAACATTCAGTACTTC.

The V call is TRBV19, the J call TRBJ2-1; 7 bases match TRBD1. After removal of 6 bases from V and 4 bases from J, the junction contained 12 bases not matched to a gene. Germline loops: CDR1 LNHDA, CDR2 SQIVND (reference sequence). The CDR3 contains 16 residues. DNA of the CDR3: TGTGCCAGTAGCCGCCCGCATAGACAGGGATACAATGAGCAGTTCTTC. It yields the protein CASSRPHRQGYNEQFF.

The genes are TRBV2 and TRBJ2-4; 8 nucleotides match TRBD1. With V trimmed by 5 bases and J by 0 bases, 3 bases remained unmatched. The CDR3 spans 15 residues. In germline, CDR1 is SNHLY, CDR2 FYNNEI. The CDR3 DNA follows: TGTGCCAGCAGTTTTGACAGGGGAGCCAAAAACATTCAGTACTTC. It yields the protein CASSFDRGAKNIQYF.

The chain links TRBV27 to TRBJ1-5; possibly TRBD1 for D (5 bases). CDR3 size: 14 residues. The germline V gene has CDR1 MNHEY and CDR2 SMNVEV (reference sequence). Trimming shortened V by 5 bases and J by 4 bases, and 12 bases separated the two germline ends. CDR3 loop: CASSPLGENQPQHF. The CDR3 DNA sequence: TGTGCCAGCAGTCCTCTGGGGGAAAATCAGCCCCAGCATTTT.

The chain combines TRBV6-6 with TRBJ2-4; D ambiguous. Between the trimmed V and J ends, which lost 4 bases and 7 bases, there was a span of 17 bases. In germline, CDR1 is MNHNY, CDR2 SVGAGI (reference sequence). This CDR3 is 15 amino acids long. The CDR3: CASSFSASPGNIQYF. The CDR3 DNA reads as TGTGCCAGCAGTTTTTCCGCTTCCCCAGGCAACATTCAGTACTTC.